Included here is one T cell receptor (beta chain) sequence, with context. Per the study methods: Cell counts per sample came from amplifying reference gene primers. Assay: immunoSEQ multiplex PCR; the TCRdb copy retains only in-frame clones and omits some. The D gene and trimming were derived from the DNA, and the V and J assignments and clone size from that table. The profile covers approximately 470,000 clones, with around 90% appearing a single time and under 0.75% taken by the ten largest. This record comes from a study of blood T cell repertoires in COVID-19. This CDR3 region has 15 residues. J lost 6 bases, V lost 7 bases, and 14 bases had no gene match. Germline-derived CDR1 and CDR2 are MNHEY and SVGAGI.

The receptor was isolated from a woman between 18 and 29 years old who had recovered from COVID-19. This chain connects TRBV6-5 to TRBJ1-1; TRBD1 matches at 7 bases. The sequenced sample consisted of PBMCs or T cells enriched from blood (not recorded which). The CDR3 is CASTATGERVAEAFF. In DNA, the CDR3 is TGTGCCAGCACCGCTACAGGGGAGCGCGTGGCTGAAGCTTTCTTT.